Listed below are T cell receptor beta chains from one sample, sequenced in a study of blood T cell repertoires in COVID-19. TCRdb's copy holds only in-frame clones and misses some; the assay was immunoSEQ multiplex PCR. The data hold under 300,000 clones, with 86% observed a single time. Sequences were obtained from peripheral blood. The receptors derive from a man between 18 and 35 years old with active or convalescent COVID-19. Both conserved end residues are part of each CDR3. The D gene is left open where the match is weak. Clone size appears in some rows only: once, few, many, or a class for an expanded clone.

v_gene: TRBV27; j_gene: TRBJ2-3; d_gene: .; len: 15; abundance: .; CDR3nt: TGTGCCAGCAGCGGTGGGTATGGACTTGGCGATACGCAGTATTTT; CDR3aa: CASSGGYGLGDTQYF
v_gene: TRBV4-2; j_gene: TRBJ1-1; d_gene: .; len: 15; abundance: once; CDR3nt: TGTGCCAGCAGCCAAGCTAGACAGTTGAACACTGAAGCTTTCTTT; CDR3aa: CASSQARQLNTEAFF
v_gene: TRBV19; j_gene: TRBJ2-7; d_gene: TRBD1; len: 14; abundance: .; CDR3nt: TGTGCCAGTAGTACTCCGGGACAGACCTACGAGCAGTACTTC; CDR3aa: CASSTPGQTYEQYF
v_gene: TRBV6-5; j_gene: TRBJ2-7; d_gene: .; len: 13; abundance: .; CDR3nt: TGTGCCACCTCCTTGGACAGCTCCTACGAGCAGTACTTC; CDR3aa: CATSLDSSYEQYF
v_gene: TRBV14; j_gene: TRBJ1-6; d_gene: .; len: 13; abundance: many; CDR3nt: TGTGCCAGCAGCCAAGCGCGTCGATCACCCCTCCACTTT; CDR3aa: CASSQARRSPLHF
v_gene: TRBV19; j_gene: TRBJ1-1; d_gene: .; len: 16; abundance: .; CDR3nt: TGTGCCAGTAGTATAGAGGGAGGGGGAGTATACACTGAAGCTTTCTTT; CDR3aa: CASSIEGGGVYTEAFF
v_gene: TRBV24-1; j_gene: TRBJ2-2; d_gene: TRBD1; len: 15; abundance: .; CDR3nt: TGTGCCACCAGTGATCAACCTACAGGGGCCGGGGAGCTGTTTTTT; CDR3aa: CATSDQPTGAGELFF
v_gene: TRBV4-3; j_gene: TRBJ2-3; d_gene: TRBD1; len: 18; abundance: .; CDR3nt: TGCGCCAGCAGCCAAGATCGGGCGGGACAGGGTAGCACAGATACGCAGTATTTT; CDR3aa: CASSQDRAGQGSTDTQYF
v_gene: TRBV11-3; j_gene: TRBJ1-3; d_gene: .; len: 16; abundance: .; CDR3nt: TGTGCCAGCAGCGGACAGCAGAGTACTCTGGTAAACACCATATATTTT; CDR3aa: CASSGQQSTLVNTIYF
v_gene: TRBV29-1; j_gene: TRBJ1-1; d_gene: .; len: 13; abundance: .; CDR3nt: TGCAGCGTTGTTCTAAATGGGGCCGCGGAAGCTTTCTTT; CDR3aa: CSVVLNGAAEAFF
v_gene: TRBV15; j_gene: TRBJ1-1; d_gene: .; len: 13; abundance: .; CDR3nt: TGTGCCACCAGCAGTCGTGGCCACGCTGAAGCTTTCTTT; CDR3aa: CATSSRGHAEAFF
v_gene: TRBV7-8; j_gene: TRBJ2-5; d_gene: TRBD2; len: 17; abundance: .; CDR3nt: TGTGCCAGCAGCTTAAGGGGCACTAGCGGAGCTGGCCGGACCCAGTACTTC; CDR3aa: CASSLRGTSGAGRTQYF
v_gene: TRBV11-2; j_gene: TRBJ1-5; d_gene: .; len: 15; abundance: .; CDR3nt: TGTGCCAGCAGCTCAGGCGAGTGGGGCGAACAGCCCCAGCATTTT; CDR3aa: CASSSGEWGEQPQHF
v_gene: TRBV6-5; j_gene: TRBJ2-7; d_gene: .; len: 12; abundance: .; CDR3nt: TGTGCCAGTGGCGGGGTTAACTACGAGCAGTACTTC; CDR3aa: CASGGVNYEQYF
v_gene: TRBV4-1; j_gene: TRBJ1-5; d_gene: .; len: 13; abundance: .; CDR3nt: TGCGCCAGCAGCCAAGACAGCGGTCAGCCCCAGCATTTT; CDR3aa: CASSQDSGQPQHF
v_gene: TRBV27; j_gene: TRBJ1-1; d_gene: .; len: 13; abundance: .; CDR3nt: TGTGCCAGCACCTCGAGGTCGGACACTGAAGCTTTCTTT; CDR3aa: CASTSRSDTEAFF
v_gene: TRBV28; j_gene: TRBJ1-2; d_gene: TRBD1; len: 16; abundance: .; CDR3nt: TGTGCCAGCAGCCTCCCCCCGGGACAGGGGAAGAACGGCTACACCTTC; CDR3aa: CASSLPPGQGKNGYTF
v_gene: TRBV27; j_gene: TRBJ2-1; d_gene: .; len: 16; abundance: .; CDR3nt: TGTGCCAGCGGACTACAGGGGACTCTGGGATACAATGAGCAGTTCTTC; CDR3aa: CASGLQGTLGYNEQFF
v_gene: TRBV6-5; j_gene: TRBJ2-2; d_gene: .; len: 15; abundance: .; CDR3nt: TGTGCCAGCAGTTACATTAGGACAAACACCGGGGAGCTGTTTTTT; CDR3aa: CASSYIRTNTGELFF
v_gene: TRBV29-1; j_gene: TRBJ2-4; d_gene: TRBD1; len: 13; abundance: .; CDR3nt: TGCAGCGCTCTAGACAGGGCGCAAAACATTCAGTACTTC; CDR3aa: CSALDRAQNIQYF
v_gene: TRBV28; j_gene: TRBJ1-1; d_gene: .; len: 16; abundance: .; CDR3nt: TGTGCCAGCAGTTTAACTTCCCCTCTCATGAACACTGAAGCTTTCTTT; CDR3aa: CASSLTSPLMNTEAFF
v_gene: TRBV6-5; j_gene: TRBJ1-5; d_gene: .; len: 14; abundance: .; CDR3nt: TGTGCCAGCAATCCCGGGACAAGGGATCAGCCCCAGCATTTT; CDR3aa: CASNPGTRDQPQHF
v_gene: TRBV3-1/TRBV3-2; j_gene: TRBJ2-7; d_gene: .; len: 13; abundance: once; CDR3nt: TGTGCCAGCAGCCAAGAACTCCTTCTCGAGCAGTACTTC; CDR3aa: CASSQELLLEQYF
v_gene: TRBV2; j_gene: TRBJ1-2; d_gene: .; len: 16; abundance: .; CDR3nt: TGTGCCAGCAGTGACAGTCTGACGGGGAGGGACTATGGCTACACCTTC; CDR3aa: CASSDSLTGRDYGYTF
v_gene: TRBV28; j_gene: TRBJ1-5; d_gene: TRBD1; len: 20; abundance: once; CDR3nt: TGTGCCAGCAGTTTAGAATTCCGGGACAGAGCCCTTTTTAGCAATCAGCCCCAGCATTTT; CDR3aa: CASSLEFRDRALFSNQPQHF
v_gene: TRBV29-1; j_gene: TRBJ2-3; d_gene: TRBD2; len: 15; abundance: .; CDR3nt: TGCACCTCGGGAGTAGCGGGGGGGCGGACAGATACGCAGTATTTT; CDR3aa: CTSGVAGGRTDTQYF
v_gene: TRBV25-1; j_gene: TRBJ1-2; d_gene: .; len: 14; abundance: .; CDR3nt: TGTGCCAGTTGGGATGCGGGGAGCGGCTATGGCTACACCTTC; CDR3aa: CASWDAGSGYGYTF
v_gene: TRBV9; j_gene: TRBJ2-1; d_gene: TRBD2; len: 13; abundance: .; CDR3nt: TGTGCCAGCAGCGTTGGACTAGTACTTGAGCAGTTCTTC; CDR3aa: CASSVGLVLEQFF
v_gene: TRBV5-4; j_gene: TRBJ2-2; d_gene: TRBD1; len: 13; abundance: .; CDR3nt: TGTGCCAGCAGCGTACAGGGGGCTGGGGAGCTGTTTTTT; CDR3aa: CASSVQGAGELFF
v_gene: TRBV3-1/TRBV3-2; j_gene: TRBJ1-1; d_gene: .; len: 13; abundance: .; CDR3nt: TGTGCCAGCAGCCATGGGGCCTACACTGAAGCTTTCTTT; CDR3aa: CASSHGAYTEAFF
v_gene: TRBV3-1/TRBV3-2; j_gene: TRBJ2-7; d_gene: .; len: 16; abundance: .; CDR3nt: TGTGCCAGCAGCCAAACTTGGGCCAGTACCTTTATCGGGCAGTACTTC; CDR3aa: CASSQTWASTFIGQYF
v_gene: TRBV5-5; j_gene: TRBJ1-3; d_gene: .; len: 17; abundance: .; CDR3nt: TGTGCCAGCAGCTCCCACGCGGGGCGGTTAGGAGGAAACACCATATATTTT; CDR3aa: CASSSHAGRLGGNTIYF
v_gene: TRBV28; j_gene: TRBJ1-2; d_gene: TRBD1; len: 14; abundance: .; CDR3nt: TGTGCCAGCAGCCTCGGACAGGGTAACTATGGCTACACCTTC; CDR3aa: CASSLGQGNYGYTF
v_gene: TRBV7-8; j_gene: TRBJ2-1; d_gene: .; len: 15; abundance: .; CDR3nt: TGTGCCAGCAGCCCCCGACTAGAGGGGACCAATGAGCAGTTCTTC; CDR3aa: CASSPRLEGTNEQFF
v_gene: TRBV5-1; j_gene: TRBJ2-5; d_gene: .; len: 14; abundance: .; CDR3nt: TGCGCCAGCAGCTCCTCCAGGGTTCTGGAGACCCAGTACTTC; CDR3aa: CASSSSRVLETQYF
v_gene: TRBV15; j_gene: TRBJ1-6; d_gene: .; len: 15; abundance: .; CDR3nt: TGTGCCACCAGCAGAGGAGACTTTCCGAACTCACCCCTCCACTTT; CDR3aa: CATSRGDFPNSPLHF
v_gene: TRBV9; j_gene: TRBJ1-1; d_gene: .; len: 12; abundance: .; CDR3nt: TGTGCCAGCAGCGACATGAACACTGAAGCTTTCTTT; CDR3aa: CASSDMNTEAFF
v_gene: TRBV7-2; j_gene: TRBJ2-7; d_gene: TRBD1; len: 13; abundance: .; CDR3nt: TGTGCCAGCAGCTTGCAGGGGGCAAGCGAGCAGTACTTC; CDR3aa: CASSLQGASEQYF
v_gene: TRBV15; j_gene: TRBJ1-4; d_gene: TRBD1; len: 15; abundance: .; CDR3nt: TGTGCCACCAGCAGAGGGGACAGGGTTAATGAAAAACTGTTTTTT; CDR3aa: CATSRGDRVNEKLFF
v_gene: TRBV6-2/TRBV6-3; j_gene: TRBJ1-5; d_gene: .; len: 13; abundance: .; CDR3nt: TGTGCCAGCAGTTATACAAGCAATCAGCCCCAGCATTTT; CDR3aa: CASSYTSNQPQHF
v_gene: TRBV19; j_gene: TRBJ2-3; d_gene: .; len: 11; abundance: .; CDR3nt: TGTGCCAGTAGTCTTAGAGATGCGCAGTATTTT; CDR3aa: CASSLRDAQYF
v_gene: TRBV28; j_gene: TRBJ2-1; d_gene: .; len: 15; abundance: .; CDR3nt: TGTGCCAGCAGGAGGAGGCCTGCGACGAACAATGAGCAGTTCTTC; CDR3aa: CASRRRPATNNEQFF